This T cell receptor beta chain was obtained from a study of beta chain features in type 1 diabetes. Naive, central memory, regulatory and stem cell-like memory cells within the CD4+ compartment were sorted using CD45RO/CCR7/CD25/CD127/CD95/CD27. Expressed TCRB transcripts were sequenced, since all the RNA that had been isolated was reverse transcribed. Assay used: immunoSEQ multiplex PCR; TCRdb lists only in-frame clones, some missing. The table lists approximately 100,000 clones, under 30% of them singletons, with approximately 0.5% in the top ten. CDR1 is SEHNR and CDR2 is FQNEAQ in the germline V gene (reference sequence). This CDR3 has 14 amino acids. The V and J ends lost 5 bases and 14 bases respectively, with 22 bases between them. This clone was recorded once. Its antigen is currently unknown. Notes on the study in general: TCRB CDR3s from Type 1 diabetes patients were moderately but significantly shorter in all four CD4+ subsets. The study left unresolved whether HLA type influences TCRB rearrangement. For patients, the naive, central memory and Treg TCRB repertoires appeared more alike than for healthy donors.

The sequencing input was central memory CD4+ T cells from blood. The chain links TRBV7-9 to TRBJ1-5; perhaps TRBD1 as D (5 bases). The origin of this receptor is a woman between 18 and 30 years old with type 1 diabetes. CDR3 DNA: TGTGCCAGCAGCCCGCTTGGGGGGAACACTATTAAGCATTTT. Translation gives CASSPLGGNTIKHF. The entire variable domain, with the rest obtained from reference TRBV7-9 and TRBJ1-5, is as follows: DTGVSQNPRHKITKRGQNVTFRCDPISEHNRLYWYRQTLGQGPEFLTYFQNEAQLEKSRLLSDRFSAERPKGSFSTLEIQRTEQGDSAMYLCASSPLGGNTIKHFGDGTRLSIL.